These 5 T cell receptor beta chains came from one sample sequenced in a study of regulatory and conventional T cells in RAG deficiency. Repertoires were generated with immunoSEQ multiplex PCR, while TCRdb's copy carries only in-frame clones and drops some. The sample yields 25,000 to 35,000 clones, roughly 96% seen once. The sorted conventional CD4+ T cells were CD25-low and CD127-high, with genomic DNA sequenced. These data were also reused for a study on regulatory T cells. That report notes: The primer mix had 52 TRBV and 13 TRBJ primers.

The sequenced sample consisted of CD25- CD4+ T cells sorted from blood. The source is a human donor in good health.

The chain uses TRBV30 and TRBJ1-2; D might be TRBD1 (6 bases). The CDR3 is 12 amino acids. V shed 1 base and J shed 5 bases, with 8 bases lying between them. Germline loops: CDR1 GTSNPN, CDR2 SVGIG (reference sequence). CDR3 protein: CAWSAGQYGYTF. CDR3 coding DNA: TGTGCCTGGAGTGCAGGACAGTATGGCTACACCTTC.

The CDR3 loop reads CAISERDEQYF. Written as DNA, the CDR3 is TGTGCCATCAGTGAACGGGACGAGCAGTACTTC. This chain connects TRBV10-3 to TRBJ2-7; D unresolved. The CDR3 extends over 11 amino acids. Germline V gives CDR1 ENHRY, CDR2 SYGVKD. Trimming removed 3 bases at V and 5 bases at J, with 5 bases between.

The V gene is TRBV7-2, the J gene TRBJ2-5, with 11 bases identical to TRBD2. Germline trimming cut 5 bases from V and 5 bases from J; bases unmatched to any gene: 10. This CDR3 is built from 16 residues. Germline V gene sequence: CDR1 SGHTA, CDR2 FQGNSA. CDR3 amino acids: CASSGVASGRLETQYF. CDR3 DNA: TGTGCCAGCAGCGGAGTGGCTAGCGGGAGGTTGGAGACCCAGTACTTC. Variable domain in full (rest from reference TRBV7-2 and TRBJ2-5): GAGVSQSPSNKVTEKGKDVELRCDPISGHTALYWYRQSLGQGLEFLIYFQGNSAPDKSGLPSDRFSAERTGGSVSTLTIQRTQQEDSAVYLCASSGVASGRLETQYFGPGTRLLVL.

This clone was seen once. The chain is built from TRBV20-1 and TRBJ1-1; D not certain. CDR1 is DFQATT, CDR2 SNEGSKA, per germline (reference sequence). The ends were cut back, 6 bases at V and 7 bases at J, with 9 bases in the middle. The CDR3 loop spans 10 amino acids. The CDR3 nucleotides read TGCAGTGCCGGGGTCGTTGAAGCTTTCTTT. It specifies CSAGVVEAFF.

Regarding this clone: At one of its ends the junction is not consistent with the germline gene, which may arise from a read error. The chain couples TRBV5-8 to TRBJ2-1; D might be TRBD1 (5 bases). The CDR3 has 14 amino acids. CDR1 and CDR2 from the germline V gene are SGHTS and YDEGEE. The CDR3 coding sequence is TGTGCCAGCACCTTGGTGGGCAGGGTAAATGAGCAGTTCTTC. Translating gives CASTLVGRVNEQFF.